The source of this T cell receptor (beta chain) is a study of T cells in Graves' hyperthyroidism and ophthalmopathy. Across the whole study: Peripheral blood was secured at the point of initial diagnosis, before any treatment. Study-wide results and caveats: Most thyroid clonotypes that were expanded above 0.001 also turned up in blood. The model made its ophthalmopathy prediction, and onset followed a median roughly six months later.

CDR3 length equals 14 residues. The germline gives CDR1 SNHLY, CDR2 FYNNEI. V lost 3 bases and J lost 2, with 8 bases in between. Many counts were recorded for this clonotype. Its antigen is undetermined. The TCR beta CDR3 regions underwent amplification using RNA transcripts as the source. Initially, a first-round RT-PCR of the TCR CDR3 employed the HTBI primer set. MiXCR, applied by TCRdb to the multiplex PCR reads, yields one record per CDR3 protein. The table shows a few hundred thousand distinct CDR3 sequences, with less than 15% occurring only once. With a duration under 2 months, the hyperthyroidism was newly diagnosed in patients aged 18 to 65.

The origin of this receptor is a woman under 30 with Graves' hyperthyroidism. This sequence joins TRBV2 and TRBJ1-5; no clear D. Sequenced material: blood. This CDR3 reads CASSERVGNQPQHF. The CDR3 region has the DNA TGTGCCAGCAGTGAGAGGGTAGGCAATCAGCCCCAGCATTTT. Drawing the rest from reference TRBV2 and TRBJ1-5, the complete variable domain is EPEVTQTPSHQVTQMGQEVILRCVPISNHLYFYWYRQILGQKVEFLVSFYNNEISEKSEIFDDQFSVERPDGSNFTLKIRSTKLEDSAMYFCASSERVGNQPQHFGDGTRLSIL.